This T cell receptor (beta chain) was sequenced during a study of cytomegalovirus exposure and HLA in healthy donors. The PCR made use of 60 Vbeta and 13 Jbeta primers. This table comes from immunoSEQ multiplex PCR, and its TCRdb copy is limited to in-frame clones, with some not included. The sample carries 65,000 to 90,000 clones, roughly 75% recorded once. Germline lookup yields CDR1 MNHNS and CDR2 SASEGT. V lost 4 bases to trimming and J lost 4 bases, with 10 bases between them. CDR3 length equals 13 residues. Material for sequencing was PBMCs. This TCR was recovered from a man in his 60s in good health and CMV-seronegative. The V gene is TRBV6-1, the J gene TRBJ1-2; D is uncertain. CDR3 region: CASSAGPFYGYTF. In DNA, the CDR3 is TGTGCCAGCAGTGCTGGCCCCTTCTATGGCTACACCTTC.